The subject of this entry is one T cell receptor (beta chain). Its antigen is as yet unknown. cDNA libraries for TCR alpha and TCR beta, carrying sample barcodes and UMIs, came from 5'RACE with constant-segment primers. TCRdb analysed the 5' RACE reads with MiXCR anew, one entry per CDR3 protein. The data show around 47,000 distinct CDR3 sequences, about a tenth seen once. This sample was included in a study of T-cell memory formation after mild COVID-19. Study details: TCR clusters were mostly donor specific. Study-level findings and limits: In pre-infection memory, a portion of responding clones appeared, which suggested that cross-reactive memory joined.

V was pared by 3 bases and J by 6 bases, with 19 bases between. CDR3 length equals 16 residues. Germline V CDR1 and CDR2: LGHNA, YNFKEQ. The chain is built from TRBV4-2 and TRBJ2-3, with a tentative D call TRBD2 (7 bases). The clonotype originates from an adult woman who had mild COVID-19 (a few samples of this study predate the infection). Cell type and time point are not known. Sequenced: PBMCs or a T cell subset sorted from them (not recorded which). As DNA, the CDR3 is TGTGCCAGCAGCCAGCCCTCCCGGGGGGCCGCGGATACGCAGTATTTT. Translating it yields CASSQPSRGAADTQYF.